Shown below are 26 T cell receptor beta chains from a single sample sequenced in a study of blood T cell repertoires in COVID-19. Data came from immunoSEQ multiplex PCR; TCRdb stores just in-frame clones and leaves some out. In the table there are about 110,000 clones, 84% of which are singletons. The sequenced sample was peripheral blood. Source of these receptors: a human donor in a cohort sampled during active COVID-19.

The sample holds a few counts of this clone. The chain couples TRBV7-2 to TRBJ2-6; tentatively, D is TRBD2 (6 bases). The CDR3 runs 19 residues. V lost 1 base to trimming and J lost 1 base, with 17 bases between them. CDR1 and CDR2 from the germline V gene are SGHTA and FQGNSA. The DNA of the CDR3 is TGTGCCAGCAGCTTAGTGGGGAGGAGCGGCCCGTCTGGGGCCAACGTCCTGACTTTC. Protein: CASSLVGRSGPSGANVLTF.

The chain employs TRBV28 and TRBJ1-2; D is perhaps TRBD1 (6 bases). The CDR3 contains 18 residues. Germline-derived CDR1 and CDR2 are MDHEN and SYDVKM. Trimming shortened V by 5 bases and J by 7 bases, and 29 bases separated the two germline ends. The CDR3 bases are TGTGCCAGCAGTCCCCCCCCAGGGGCCGATCCCTTACGAGGTGGCTACACCTTC. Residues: CASSPPPGADPLRGGYTF.

The CDR3 sequence: CASSLGVGLAGGPYNEQFF. The DNA of the CDR3 is TGTGCCAGCAGCTTAGGCGTCGGTTTAGCGGGAGGGCCTTACAATGAGCAGTTCTTC. This sequence joins TRBV11-3 and TRBJ2-1, with 11 bases that match TRBD2. This CDR3 region has 19 residues. V gave up 1 base and J gave up 4 bases; unmatched junction bases: 12. Per germline, CDR1 SGHNT and CDR2 YENEEA.

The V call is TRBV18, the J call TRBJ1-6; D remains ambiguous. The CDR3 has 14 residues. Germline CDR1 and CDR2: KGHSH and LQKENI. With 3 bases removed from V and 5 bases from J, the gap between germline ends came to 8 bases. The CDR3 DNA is TGTGCCAGCTCACCGTCAGAGGATAATTCACCCCTCCACTTT. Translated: CASSPSEDNSPLHF.

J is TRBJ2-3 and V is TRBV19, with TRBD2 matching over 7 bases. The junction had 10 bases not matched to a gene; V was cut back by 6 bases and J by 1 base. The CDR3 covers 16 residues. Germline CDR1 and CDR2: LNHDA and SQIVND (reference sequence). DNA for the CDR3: TGTGCCAGTAGGGCGGGGGATCGGGGGGGCACAGATACGCAGTATTTT. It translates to CASRAGDRGGTDTQYF. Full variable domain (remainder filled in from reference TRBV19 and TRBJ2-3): DGGITQSPKYLFRKEGQNVTLSCEQNLNHDAMYWYRQDPGQGLRLIYYSQIVNDFQKGDIAEGYSVSREKKESFPLTVTSAQKNPTAFYLCASRAGDRGGTDTQYFGPGTRLTVL.

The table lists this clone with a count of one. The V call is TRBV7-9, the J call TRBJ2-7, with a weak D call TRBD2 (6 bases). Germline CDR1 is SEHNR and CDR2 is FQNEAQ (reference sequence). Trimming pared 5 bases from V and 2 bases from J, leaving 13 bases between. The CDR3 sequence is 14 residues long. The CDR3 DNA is TGTGCCAGCAGCCTCCACGGGGGAACCTACGAGCAGTACTTC. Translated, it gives CASSLHGGTYEQYF.

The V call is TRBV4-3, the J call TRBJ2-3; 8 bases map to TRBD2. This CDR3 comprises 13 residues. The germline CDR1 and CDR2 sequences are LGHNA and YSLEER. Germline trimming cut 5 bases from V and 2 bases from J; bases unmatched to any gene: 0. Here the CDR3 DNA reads TGCGCCAGCAGCGGACTAGCCACAGATACGCAGTATTTT. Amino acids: CASSGLATDTQYF.

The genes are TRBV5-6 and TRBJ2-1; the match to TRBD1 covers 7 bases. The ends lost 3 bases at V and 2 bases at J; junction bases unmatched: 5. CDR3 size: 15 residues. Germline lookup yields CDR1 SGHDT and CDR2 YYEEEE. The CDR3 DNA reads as TGTGCCAGCAGCTCTGGACAGGTAGCCTACAATGAGCAGTTCTTC. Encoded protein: CASSSGQVAYNEQFF.

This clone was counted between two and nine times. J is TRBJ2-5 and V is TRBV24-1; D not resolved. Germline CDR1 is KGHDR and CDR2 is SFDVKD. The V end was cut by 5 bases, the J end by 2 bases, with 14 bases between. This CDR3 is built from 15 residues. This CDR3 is CATSAWAGRQETQYF. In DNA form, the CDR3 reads TGTGCCACCAGTGCCTGGGCAGGTAGACAAGAGACCCAGTACTTC.

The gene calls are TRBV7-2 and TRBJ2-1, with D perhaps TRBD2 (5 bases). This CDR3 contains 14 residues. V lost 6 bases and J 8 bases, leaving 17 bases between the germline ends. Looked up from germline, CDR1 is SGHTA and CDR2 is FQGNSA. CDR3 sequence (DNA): TGTGCCAGCAGGGAAAACCGGGATATCGATGAGCAGTTCTTC. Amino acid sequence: CASRENRDIDEQFF.

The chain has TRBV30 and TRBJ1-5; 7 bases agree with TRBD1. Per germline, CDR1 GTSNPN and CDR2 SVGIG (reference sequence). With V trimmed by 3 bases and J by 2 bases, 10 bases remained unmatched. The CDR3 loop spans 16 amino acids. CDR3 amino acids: CAWRPGGRLGNQPQHF. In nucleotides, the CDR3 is TGTGCCTGGAGACCAGGGGGACGGCTTGGCAATCAGCCCCAGCATTTT.

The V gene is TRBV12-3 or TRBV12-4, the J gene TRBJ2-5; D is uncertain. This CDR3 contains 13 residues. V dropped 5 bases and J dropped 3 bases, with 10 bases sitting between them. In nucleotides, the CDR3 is TGTGCCAGCAGTAACGACTGGGAAGAGACCCAGTACTTC. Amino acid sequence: CASSNDWEETQYF.

The DNA for the CDR3 is TGTGCCAGCAGCGTAACAGGGGGTAATTACGAGCAGTACTTC. Translated: CASSVTGGNYEQYF. V usage is TRBV9 and J usage is TRBJ2-7, with 8 bases that match TRBD1. There are 14 residues in the CDR3. V shed 1 base and J 4 bases; nucleotides not matched to a gene: 4. CDR1 SGDLS and CDR2 YYNGEE come from the germline V gene.

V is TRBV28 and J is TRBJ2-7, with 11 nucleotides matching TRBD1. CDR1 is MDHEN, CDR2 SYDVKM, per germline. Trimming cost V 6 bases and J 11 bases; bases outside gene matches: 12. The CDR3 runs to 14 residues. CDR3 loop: CASRKPGQGGSEYF. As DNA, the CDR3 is TGTGCCAGCAGAAAGCCGGGACAGGGGGGTTCGGAGTACTTC.

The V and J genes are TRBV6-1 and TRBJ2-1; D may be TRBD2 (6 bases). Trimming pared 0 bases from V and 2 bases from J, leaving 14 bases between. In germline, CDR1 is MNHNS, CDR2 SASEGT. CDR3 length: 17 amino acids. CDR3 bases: TGTGCCAGCAGTGAAGCTGGCCGGGGACTCCCCTACAATGAGCAGTTCTTC. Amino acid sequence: CASSEAGRGLPYNEQFF.

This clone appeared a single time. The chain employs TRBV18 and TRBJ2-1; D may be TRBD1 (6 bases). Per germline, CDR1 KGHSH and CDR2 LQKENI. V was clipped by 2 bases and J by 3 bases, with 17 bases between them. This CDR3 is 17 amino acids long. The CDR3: CASSPVAHQGIYNEQFF. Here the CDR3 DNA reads TGTGCCAGCTCACCAGTAGCTCACCAGGGGATCTACAATGAGCAGTTCTTC.

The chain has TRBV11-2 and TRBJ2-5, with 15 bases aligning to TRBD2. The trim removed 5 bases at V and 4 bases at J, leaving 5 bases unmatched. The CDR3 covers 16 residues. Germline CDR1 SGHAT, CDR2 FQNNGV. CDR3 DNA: TGTGCCAGCAGCCTTCCGGGACTAGCGGGAGGAGAGACCCAGTACTTC. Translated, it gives CASSLPGLAGGETQYF.

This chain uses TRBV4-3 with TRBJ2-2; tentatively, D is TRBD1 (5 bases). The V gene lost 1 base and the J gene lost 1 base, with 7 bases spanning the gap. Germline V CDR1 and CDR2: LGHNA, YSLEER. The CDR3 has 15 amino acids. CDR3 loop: CASSQVDMNTGELFF. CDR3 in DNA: TGCGCCAGCAGCCAAGTGGACATGAACACCGGGGAGCTGTTTTTT.

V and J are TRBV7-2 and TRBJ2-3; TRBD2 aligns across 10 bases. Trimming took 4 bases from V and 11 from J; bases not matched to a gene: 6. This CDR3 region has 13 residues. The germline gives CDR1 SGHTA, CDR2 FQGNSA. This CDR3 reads CASSSTSGLKQYF. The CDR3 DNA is TGTGCCAGCAGCTCGACTAGCGGGTTAAAGCAGTATTTT.

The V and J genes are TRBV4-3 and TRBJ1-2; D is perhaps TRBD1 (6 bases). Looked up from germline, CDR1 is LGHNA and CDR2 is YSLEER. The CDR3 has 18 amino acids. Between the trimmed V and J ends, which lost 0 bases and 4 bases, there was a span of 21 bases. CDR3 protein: CASSQDGGRQAFLYGYTF. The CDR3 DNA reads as TGCGCCAGCAGCCAAGACGGCGGGAGACAGGCGTTCCTCTATGGCTACACCTTC.

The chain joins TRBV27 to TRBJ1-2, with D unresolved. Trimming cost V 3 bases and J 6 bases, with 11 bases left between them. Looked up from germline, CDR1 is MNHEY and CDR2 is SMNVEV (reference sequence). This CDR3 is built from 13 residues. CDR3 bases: TGTGCCAGCAGTTTCAAAGCCGTAGATGGCTACACCTTC. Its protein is CASSFKAVDGYTF.

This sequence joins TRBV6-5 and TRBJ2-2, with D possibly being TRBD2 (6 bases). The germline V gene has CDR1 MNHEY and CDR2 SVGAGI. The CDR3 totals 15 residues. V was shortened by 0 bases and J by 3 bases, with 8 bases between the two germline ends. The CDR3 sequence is CASSYSREDTGELFF. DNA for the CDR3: TGTGCCAGCAGTTACTCGAGGGAGGACACCGGGGAGCTGTTTTTT.

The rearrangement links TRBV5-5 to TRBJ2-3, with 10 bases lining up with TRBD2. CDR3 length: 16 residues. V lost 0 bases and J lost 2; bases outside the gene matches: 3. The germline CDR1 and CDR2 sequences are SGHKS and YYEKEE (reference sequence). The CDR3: CASSLVAGGTTDTQYF. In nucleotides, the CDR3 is TGTGCCAGCAGCTTGGTAGCGGGGGGCACCACAGATACGCAGTATTTT.

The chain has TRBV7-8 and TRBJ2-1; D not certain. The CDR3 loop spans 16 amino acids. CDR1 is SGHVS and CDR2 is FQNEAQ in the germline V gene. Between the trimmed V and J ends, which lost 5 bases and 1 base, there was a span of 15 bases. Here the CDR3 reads CASSLRVVRSYNEQFF. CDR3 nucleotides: TGTGCCAGCAGCCTGCGTGTGGTAAGATCCTACAATGAGCAGTTCTTC.

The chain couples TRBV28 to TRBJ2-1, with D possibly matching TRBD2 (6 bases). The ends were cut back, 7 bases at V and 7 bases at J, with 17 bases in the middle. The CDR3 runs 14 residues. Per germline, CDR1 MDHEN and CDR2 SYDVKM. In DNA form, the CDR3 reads TGTGCCAGCACCCCAACCCGGGGGAGGAATGAGCAGTTCTTC. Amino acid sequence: CASTPTRGRNEQFF.

This chain's CDR3 is CASSQGRTENNSPLHF. Written as DNA, the CDR3 is TGCGCCAGCAGCCAAGGGAGGACCGAGAATAATTCACCCCTCCACTTT. The V and J genes are TRBV4-3 and TRBJ1-6; no clear D. Trimming left V 1 base short and J 5 bases short, with 12 bases between. The germline gives CDR1 LGHNA, CDR2 YSLEER. The CDR3 loop spans 16 amino acids.